This is a list of T cell receptor beta chains from one sample in a study of cytomegalovirus exposure and HLA in healthy donors. Profiling relied on immunoSEQ multiplex PCR, and the TCRdb table lists in-frame clones only, not all of them. The repertoire holds 200,000 or so clones, about 88% seen once, with 0.2% to 0.3% in the top ten. Sequencing used PBMCs. The receptors shown here come from a girl in the first two years of life in good health and CMV-seronegative. CDR3s include the opening cysteine and the closing phenylalanine or tryptophan. Fields, in order: CDR3 DNA, CDR3 protein, V gene, J gene, D gene, clone size. D genes are given only for firm matches. Clone size, where shown, is once, few, many, or a class for clones that have expanded.

CDR3nt: TGTGCCAGCAGCTTCGGCAATCAGCCCCAGCATTTT; CDR3aa: CASSFGNQPQHF; v_gene: TRBV7-2; j_gene: TRBJ1-5; d_gene: NA; abundance: NA
CDR3nt: TGTGCCAGCACCAGGACTAGCGAATACAATGAGCAGTTCTTC; CDR3aa: CASTRTSEYNEQFF; v_gene: TRBV6-1; j_gene: TRBJ2-1; d_gene: TRBD2; abundance: NA
CDR3nt: TGTGCCTGGAGTGTTTGGGCGGGGGAAAAAGAGACCCAGTACTTC; CDR3aa: CAWSVWAGEKETQYF; v_gene: TRBV30; j_gene: TRBJ2-5; d_gene: TRBD2; abundance: NA
CDR3nt: TGTGCCTGGAGTGTCGGACTAGCGGGAGATCCAGATACGCAGTATTTT; CDR3aa: CAWSVGLAGDPDTQYF; v_gene: TRBV30; j_gene: TRBJ2-3; d_gene: TRBD2; abundance: NA
CDR3nt: TGTGCCAGCACCGACTTTGAGTGGGAGCTGTTTTTT; CDR3aa: CASTDFEWELFF; v_gene: TRBV6-1; j_gene: TRBJ2-2; d_gene: NA; abundance: few
CDR3nt: TGCAGCGTTGAAGCCGGGTACGGGTACTTCAGCGGGGGGGACCAAGAGACCCAGTACTTC; CDR3aa: CSVEAGYGYFSGGDQETQYF; v_gene: TRBV29-1; j_gene: TRBJ2-5; d_gene: TRBD2; abundance: NA
CDR3nt: TGTGCCAGCAGAGAGACAGGGCGGGACACCGGGGAGCTGTTTTTT; CDR3aa: CASRETGRDTGELFF; v_gene: TRBV6-6; j_gene: TRBJ2-2; d_gene: TRBD1; abundance: NA
CDR3nt: TGTGCCAGCAGCTTAGCTAGCCATCTCTCCTACAATGAGCAGTTCTTC; CDR3aa: CASSLASHLSYNEQFF; v_gene: TRBV7-2; j_gene: TRBJ2-1; d_gene: NA; abundance: few
CDR3nt: TGTGCCAGCAGCTTAGAAGGGAGGCAGCCCCAGCATTTT; CDR3aa: CASSLEGRQPQHF; v_gene: TRBV11-2; j_gene: TRBJ1-5; d_gene: NA; abundance: NA
CDR3nt: TGTGCCAGCAGCCGGACAGGGGGTATAGACAATGAGCAGTTCTTC; CDR3aa: CASSRTGGIDNEQFF; v_gene: TRBV7-3; j_gene: TRBJ2-1; d_gene: TRBD1; abundance: NA
CDR3nt: TGTGCCAGCAGCTTTGGGTTTCTTAACTATGGCTACGCCTTC; CDR3aa: CASSFGFLNYGYAF; v_gene: TRBV7-2; j_gene: TRBJ1-2; d_gene: NA; abundance: NA
CDR3nt: TGTGCCAGCAGCTACTCTAGGTATACGCAGTATTTT; CDR3aa: CASSYSRYTQYF; v_gene: TRBV13; j_gene: TRBJ2-3; d_gene: NA; abundance: NA
CDR3nt: TGTGCCAGCAGTAATAGCGGGAGGGGACAAGAGACCCAGTACTTC; CDR3aa: CASSNSGRGQETQYF; v_gene: TRBV6-5; j_gene: TRBJ2-5; d_gene: TRBD2; abundance: NA
CDR3nt: TGTGCCAGCAGCCGGACAGGGGTTGAAAACACCATATATTTT; CDR3aa: CASSRTGVENTIYF; v_gene: TRBV5-4; j_gene: TRBJ1-3; d_gene: TRBD1; abundance: NA
CDR3nt: TGTGCCATCAGTCGAACTAGCCCAAGCACAGATACGCAGTATTTT; CDR3aa: CAISRTSPSTDTQYF; v_gene: TRBV10-3; j_gene: TRBJ2-3; d_gene: NA; abundance: few
CDR3nt: TGTGCCAGCAGCAACCAGGGGGACGGACTCCAAGAGACCCAGTACTTC; CDR3aa: CASSNQGDGLQETQYF; v_gene: TRBV2; j_gene: TRBJ2-5; d_gene: TRBD1; abundance: NA
CDR3nt: TGCGCCAGCAGCGGAGTCCGGACTAGCATCGATGAGCAGTTCTTC; CDR3aa: CASSGVRTSIDEQFF; v_gene: TRBV4-1; j_gene: TRBJ2-1; d_gene: TRBD2; abundance: NA
CDR3nt: TGTGCCAGCAGCTGGACTAGCGGGGGGGCCTACGAGCAGTACTTC; CDR3aa: CASSWTSGGAYEQYF; v_gene: TRBV7-2; j_gene: TRBJ2-7; d_gene: TRBD2; abundance: NA
CDR3nt: TGTGCCAGCAGCGGGGGGGATTTGCTCCCCCCCTACGAGCAGTACTTC; CDR3aa: CASSGGDLLPPYEQYF; v_gene: TRBV7-9; j_gene: TRBJ2-7; d_gene: TRBD2; abundance: few
CDR3nt: TGTGCCAGCACCTTAGCGGGAGGGCCCGGAGAGACCCAGTACTTC; CDR3aa: CASTLAGGPGETQYF; v_gene: TRBV6-1; j_gene: TRBJ2-5; d_gene: TRBD2; abundance: NA
CDR3nt: TGTGCCAGCAGTTATGACAGGGAGGAGACCCAGTACTTC; CDR3aa: CASSYDREETQYF; v_gene: TRBV6-5; j_gene: TRBJ2-5; d_gene: TRBD1; abundance: few
CDR3nt: TGCGCCAGCAGCATTCAAACAGGTTATGGCTACACCTTC; CDR3aa: CASSIQTGYGYTF; v_gene: TRBV5-1; j_gene: TRBJ1-2; d_gene: NA; abundance: NA
CDR3nt: TGTGCCAGCAGTTTTAGCAGGGCACATGGCTACACCTTC; CDR3aa: CASSFSRAHGYTF; v_gene: TRBV27; j_gene: TRBJ1-2; d_gene: NA; abundance: NA
CDR3nt: TGTGCCAGCAGCTTAGGGGAGGGGTTGCACGAGCAGTACTTC; CDR3aa: CASSLGEGLHEQYF; v_gene: TRBV11-1; j_gene: TRBJ2-7; d_gene: TRBD2; abundance: NA
CDR3nt: TGTGCCAGCAGCACAAGGACAGGGGGGCCTGAGCAGTTCTTC; CDR3aa: CASSTRTGGPEQFF; v_gene: TRBV7-9; j_gene: TRBJ2-1; d_gene: TRBD1; abundance: NA
CDR3nt: TGTGCCAGCAGCCGGGGACAGGGGCTGCATGAGCAGTTCTTC; CDR3aa: CASSRGQGLHEQFF; v_gene: TRBV7-2; j_gene: TRBJ2-1; d_gene: TRBD1; abundance: NA
CDR3nt: TGTGCCAGCAGGATCGACAGGACTTACACCGGGGAGCTGTTTTTT; CDR3aa: CASRIDRTYTGELFF; v_gene: TRBV7-8; j_gene: TRBJ2-2; d_gene: NA; abundance: NA
CDR3nt: TGTGCCACCGCCCTGGACAGCTCCTACGAGCAGTACTTC; CDR3aa: CATALDSSYEQYF; v_gene: TRBV25-1; j_gene: TRBJ2-7; d_gene: NA; abundance: NA
CDR3nt: TGCGCCAGCAGTGGGGGCCTTTGGAATGAGCAGTTCTTC; CDR3aa: CASSGGLWNEQFF; v_gene: TRBV10-1; j_gene: TRBJ2-1; d_gene: NA; abundance: few
CDR3nt: TGTGCCAGCTCGGAAGGGACAGCTCATAAGGGACAGCCCCAGCATTTT; CDR3aa: CASSEGTAHKGQPQHF; v_gene: TRBV18; j_gene: TRBJ1-5; d_gene: TRBD1; abundance: NA
CDR3nt: TGTGCCAGCAGCTTGGAAGGATGGGGACAGGTCACCTACGAGCAGTACTTC; CDR3aa: CASSLEGWGQVTYEQYF; v_gene: TRBV5-8; j_gene: TRBJ2-7; d_gene: TRBD1; abundance: NA
CDR3nt: TGTGCCAGCAGCCAGGAGACTAGCGGGAGGAGGTACAATGAGCAGTTCTTC; CDR3aa: CASSQETSGRRYNEQFF; v_gene: TRBV4-2; j_gene: TRBJ2-1; d_gene: TRBD2; abundance: NA